A selection of T cell receptor beta chains follows, all from one sample in a study of T cells after yellow fever vaccination. TCRdb called the 5' RACE reads again in MiXCR, with one record for every CDR3 protein. The data contain more than 300,000 distinct CDR3 sequences, 3.5% to 4.5% of them singletons. The sequences come from PBMCs, collected 15 days after the yellow fever booster vaccination. The receptors here all came from a man between 18 and 35 years old who received the YFV17D yellow fever vaccine. The CDR3 runs from the conserved cysteine through the conserved F or W. The D gene is left open where the match is weak. Part of the rows lack a size; the others show once, few, many or a class for expanded clones.

few,-,TRBJ1-1,TRBV6-5,TGTGCCAGCAGTTCCGGAGGGGGGATGAACACTGAAGCTTTCTTT,CASSSGGGMNTEAFF
-,-,TRBJ1-2,TRBV7-9,TGTGCCAGCAGCTCCCCGAGGGGGAACTATGGCTACACCTTC,CASSSPRGNYGYTF
many,-,TRBJ1-1,TRBV7-2,TGTGCCAGCAGTCCACCGGGACACTGGAACACTGAAGCTTTCTTT,CASSPPGHWNTEAFF
few,-,TRBJ2-3,TRBV2,TGTGCCAGCATGGTGGGGCCCACAGATACGCAGTATTTT,CASMVGPTDTQYF
many,-,TRBJ2-2,TRBV20-1,TGCAGTGCTATCCGGGACACCGACACCGGGGAGCTGTTTTTT,CSAIRDTDTGELFF
many,TRBD2,TRBJ2-3,TRBV28,TGTGCCAGCAGTTATCCACCTAGCGGGGGCCTCAGCACAGATACGCAGTATTTT,CASSYPPSGGLSTDTQYF
many,TRBD2,TRBJ2-7,TRBV5-5,TGTGCCAGCAGCCACCCGACTAGCGGAAGCTACGAGCAGTACTTC,CASSHPTSGSYEQYF
many,-,TRBJ2-7,TRBV6-5,TGTGCCAGCAGTTACGGTGTCGCGGGTCAGGGTTTTCGGAAGCAGTACTTC,CASSYGVAGQGFRKQYF
few,TRBD1,TRBJ1-1,TRBV3-1,TGTGCCAGCAGCCAAGGGACAGGGGGCGAGAACACTGAAGCTTTCTTT,CASSQGTGGENTEAFF
many,TRBD1,TRBJ2-7,TRBV7-2,TGTGCCAGCAGCTTTTGGACAGGGCCTAGCGAGCAGTACTTC,CASSFWTGPSEQYF
many,-,TRBJ1-1,TRBV20-1,TGCAGTGCTACCAGGGGAAGTGAAGCTTTCTTT,CSATRGSEAFF
few,-,TRBJ1-6,TRBV6-2/TRBV6-3,TGTGCCAGCAGTTACAACCGGGCCCTTTCACCCCTCCACTTT,CASSYNRALSPLHF
many,-,TRBJ2-5,TRBV11-2,TGTGCCAGCAGTATAAACCAAGAGACCCAGTACTTC,CASSINQETQYF
few,TRBD1,TRBJ1-6,TRBV3-1,TGTGCCTCCAGCGGTGGGGGACAGGGTCATTGGGTTGGTTCACCCCTCCACTTT,CASSGGGQGHWVGSPLHF
few,-,TRBJ2-1,TRBV4-1,TGCGCCAGCAGCCAAAGGGTAGTTGCCTACAATGAGCAGTTCTTC,CASSQRVVAYNEQFF
many,-,TRBJ2-2,TRBV20-1,TGCAGTGCTAGAGACGTATCGGGCGGGGAGCTGTTTTTT,CSARDVSGGELFF
few,-,TRBJ1-6,TRBV4-3,TGCGCCAGCAGCCAGGACAGATATAATTCACCCCTCCACTTT,CASSQDRYNSPLHF
many,-,TRBJ2-1,TRBV12-3/TRBV12-4,TGTGCCAGCAGACCCCGGCCCCCTTACAATGAGCAGTTCTTC,CASRPRPPYNEQFF